These 30 T cell receptor beta chains came from one sample sequenced in a study of shared clonotypes between healthy human individuals. Clones were read by immunoSEQ multiplex PCR, and TCRdb kept only the in-frame ones, dropping some. The table records a few million clones, approximately 95% of them present only once. Sequencing was carried out using naive CD4+ T cells sorted from blood. Subset reported: CD45RA+ positively selected. The receptors originated from a man aged 18 to 29 in good health.

The genes are TRBV28 and TRBJ2-7; D tentatively fits TRBD1 or TRBD2 (5 bases each). CDR3 length: 15 residues. From germline, CDR1 is MDHEN and CDR2 SYDVKM. V lost 2 bases and J lost 6, with 17 bases in between. The CDR3 nucleotides read TGTGCCAGCAGTTTAACGGGCAGGGTGAGGGGCGAGCAGTACTTC. This gives the protein CASSLTGRVRGEQYF. The full variable domain, completed using reference TRBV28 and TRBJ2-7, is DVKVTQSSRYLVKRTGEKVFLECVQDMDHENMFWYRQDPGLGLRLIYFSYDVKMKEKGDIPEGYSVSREKKERFSLILESASTNQTSMYLCASSLTGRVRGEQYFGPGTRLTVT.

The chain uses TRBV7-9 and TRBJ2-3, with a weak D call TRBD2 (5 bases). Per the germline V gene, CDR1 is SEHNR and CDR2 is FQNEAQ (reference sequence). The CDR3 is 15 amino acids. V was clipped by 1 base and J by 0 bases, with 8 bases between them. The DNA for the CDR3 is TGTGCCAGCAGCTTAGTCCAGCGGAGCACAGATACGCAGTATTTT. It is translated as CASSLVQRSTDTQYF. Looking up the rest from reference TRBV7-9 and TRBJ2-3 gives the full variable domain: DTGVSQNPRHKITKRGQNVTFRCDPISEHNRLYWYRQTLGQGPEFLTYFQNEAQLEKSRLLSDRFSAERPKGSFSTLEIQRTEQGDSAMYLCASSLVQRSTDTQYFGPGTRLTVL.

CDR3 coding DNA: TGTGCCATCAGAGGTAGCGGGATTGAGCAGTTCTTC. Amino acid sequence: CAIRGSGIEQFF. The chain employs TRBV10-3 and TRBJ2-1; the match to TRBD2 covers 8 bases. The CDR3 runs to 12 residues. CDR1 is ENHRY and CDR2 is SYGVKD in the germline V gene. J was trimmed by 9 bases and V by 6 bases; bases with no gene match: 4.

This chain links TRBV10-2 with TRBJ2-5; D gene uncertain. Germline-derived CDR1 and CDR2 are WSHSY and SAAADI. Trimming cost V 6 bases and J 4 bases, with 3 bases left between them. The CDR3 totals 10 residues. The CDR3 region has the DNA TGCGCCAGCAGGGGAGAGACCCAGTACTTC. It specifies CASRGETQYF.

This clone was counted once. V and J are TRBV28 and TRBJ2-4, with 9 bases lining up with TRBD1. Germline loops: CDR1 MDHEN, CDR2 SYDVKM. The CDR3 has 16 amino acids. The ends lost 5 bases at V and 0 bases at J; junction bases unmatched: 5. Here the CDR3 DNA reads TGTGCCAGCAGTCATACAGGGGGCAAAGCCAAAAACATTCAGTACTTC. This translates into CASSHTGGKAKNIQYF.

The V gene is TRBV13, the J gene TRBJ2-2, with D possibly being TRBD1 (6 bases). Germline V gives CDR1 PRHDT, CDR2 FYEKMQ (reference sequence). V was clipped by 2 bases and J by 2 bases, with 12 bases between them. CDR3 length: 16 amino acids. CDR3 in amino acids: CASSLSGRGNTGELFF. The CDR3 DNA sequence: TGTGCCAGCAGCTTAAGCGGCAGGGGTAACACCGGGGAGCTGTTTTTT.

CDR3 protein: CASSRVVTGELFF. CDR3 DNA sequence: TGTGCCAGCAGCCGGGTGGTCACCGGGGAGCTGTTTTTT. V usage is TRBV7-8 and J usage is TRBJ2-2; D unresolved. V lost 5 bases, J lost 4 bases, and 8 bases lay in between. The length of the CDR3 is 13 residues. Germline V CDR1 and CDR2: SGHVS, FQNEAQ.

The chain uses TRBV7-2 and TRBJ1-4; the D gene is possibly TRBD1 (5 bases). The CDR3 extends over 17 amino acids. CDR1 SGHTA and CDR2 FQGNSA come from the germline V gene. V dropped 5 bases and J dropped 0 bases, with 16 bases sitting between them. CDR3 nucleotide sequence: TGTGCCAGCAGCCGCCGAACAGGTTCTGCAACTAATGAAAAACTGTTTTTT. Translating gives CASSRRTGSATNEKLFF. Based on the CDR3 plus reference TRBV7-2 and TRBJ1-4, the full variable domain is GAGVSQSPSNKVTEKGKDVELRCDPISGHTALYWYRQSLGQGLEFLIYFQGNSAPDKSGLPSDRFSAERTGGSVSTLTIQRTQQEDSAVYLCASSRRTGSATNEKLFFGSGTQLSVL.

The chain employs TRBV7-2 and TRBJ2-5; D is undetermined. The V gene lost 4 bases and the J gene lost 3 bases, with 6 bases spanning the gap. Per the germline V gene, CDR1 is SGHTA and CDR2 is FQGNSA. The CDR3 has 12 residues. CDR3 nucleotide sequence: TGTGCCAGCAGCTCGGCCGAAGAGACCCAGTACTTC. Its protein is CASSSAEETQYF.

The chain combines TRBV10-3 with TRBJ1-4; weak D call: TRBD1 (5 bases). The CDR3 runs 13 residues. CDR1 and CDR2 from the germline V gene are ENHRY and SYGVKD. V dropped 6 bases and J dropped 4 bases, with 9 bases sitting between them. This CDR3 is CAIRKGLNEKLFF. DNA for the CDR3: TGTGCCATCAGAAAGGGACTTAATGAAAAACTGTTTTTT.

The V call is TRBV7-6, the J call TRBJ2-7, with a possible D match to TRBD1 (7 bases). The V gene lost 5 bases and the J gene lost 6 bases, with 17 bases spanning the gap. Germline CDR1 is SGHVS and CDR2 is FNYEAQ. The CDR3 is made up of 14 amino acids. CDR3 in amino acids: CASSPRGGGSEQYF. The DNA for the CDR3 is TGTGCCAGCAGCCCTCGTGGAGGGGGCTCCGAGCAGTACTTC.

As for this clone: A read error may account for a junction end that differs from germline. V gene TRBV11-2 combines with J gene TRBJ2-1; 7 nucleotides match TRBD1. This CDR3 is built from 18 residues. Germline values: CDR1 SGHAT, CDR2 FQNNGV. CDR3 nucleotides: TGTGTCAGCAGCTCCGGTGTTCTTAGGACAGGAATCTACAATGAGCAGTTCTTC. Translating it yields CVSSSGVLRTGIYNEQFF. The complete variable domain, with remaining parts taken from reference TRBV11-2 and TRBJ2-1, reads EAGVAQSPRYKIIEKRQSVAFWCNPISGHATLYWYQQILGQGPKLLIQFQNNGVVDDSQLPKDRFSAERLKGVDSTLKIQPAKLEDSAVYLCVSSSGVLRTGIYNEQFFGPGTRLTVL.

DNA of the CDR3: TGTGCCACCAGCAGAGATAAAGGGACTGGAAACACCATATATTTT. Translated: CATSRDKGTGNTIYF. The chain recombines TRBV15 with TRBJ1-3; D not certain. With 0 bases removed from V and 2 bases from J, the gap between germline ends came to 8 bases. Germline CDR1 LNHNV, CDR2 YYDKDF (reference sequence). The CDR3 spans 15 residues.

The chain couples TRBV9 to TRBJ2-1, with D unresolved. CDR1 and CDR2 from the germline V gene are SGDLS and YYNGEE. The CDR3 contains 15 residues. V was pared by 1 base and J by 0 bases, with 8 bases between. The CDR3 region has the DNA TGTGCCAGCAGCGTATCCCCGAGCTCCTACAATGAGCAGTTCTTC. This gives the protein CASSVSPSSYNEQFF.

The CDR3: CASSFYWDPNSSGTSYEQYF. The CDR3 nucleotides read TGTGCCAGCAGTTTTTACTGGGACCCCAATTCTAGCGGGACTTCCTACGAGCAGTACTTC. The rearrangement uses TRBV28 and TRBJ2-7; 9 positions agree with TRBD2. The CDR3 has 20 residues. Trimming at V came to 3 bases and at J to 1 base, leaving 19 bases not matched to a gene. Germline V gene data show CDR1 as MDHEN and CDR2 as SYDVKM. Complete variable domain (other parts from reference TRBV28 and TRBJ2-7): DVKVTQSSRYLVKRTGEKVFLECVQDMDHENMFWYRQDPGLGLRLIYFSYDVKMKEKGDIPEGYSVSREKKERFSLILESASTNQTSMYLCASSFYWDPNSSGTSYEQYFGPGTRLTVT.

For this clone: Other DNA variants within this sample encode the same CDR3. The rearrangement joins TRBV7-3 to TRBJ2-1; no clear D gene. V lost 5 bases to trimming and J lost 0 bases, with 5 bases between them. This CDR3 is built from 13 residues. The germline CDR1 and CDR2 sequences are SGHTA and FQGTGA. CDR3 sequence (DNA): TGTGCCAGCAGCCTAGGCTCCTACAATGAGCAGTTCTTC. Translated: CASSLGSYNEQFF. Together with reference TRBV7-3 and TRBJ2-1, the CDR3 gives the full variable domain: GAGVSQTPSNKVTEKGKYVELRCDPISGHTALYWYRQSLGQGPEFLIYFQGTGAADDSGLPNDRFFAVRPEGSVSTLKIQRTERGDSAVYLCASSLGSYNEQFFGPGTRLTVL.

For this clone: The same CDR3 arises from other DNA sequences in this sample as well. The chain joins TRBV7-2 to TRBJ1-5, with a tentative D call TRBD1 (5 bases). The CDR3 contains 15 residues. The germline CDR1 and CDR2 sequences are SGHTA and FQGNSA. V lost 5 bases and J lost 4, with 15 bases in between. The chain's CDR3 is CASSPTRGGNQPQHF. The CDR3 DNA reads TGTGCCAGCAGCCCGACCCGGGGGGGGAATCAGCCCCAGCATTTT.

The J gene is TRBJ2-7, the V gene TRBV5-8, with 9 positions matching TRBD1. The CDR3 totals 14 residues. CDR1 is SGHTS, CDR2 YDEGEE, per germline. V was clipped by 0 bases and J by 6 bases; unmatched bases: 4. As DNA, the CDR3 is TGTGCCAGCAGCTTGGGGACAGGGGCCTCCGAGCAGTACTTC. Translated: CASSLGTGASEQYF.

V gene TRBV11-2 combines with J gene TRBJ2-7; D might be TRBD2 (7 bases). The germline CDR1 and CDR2 sequences are SGHAT and FQNNGV. The V and J ends lost 2 bases and 7 bases respectively, with 15 bases between them. This CDR3 is 14 amino acids long. CDR3 sequence: CASSLNRGAREQYF. DNA for the CDR3: TGTGCCAGCAGCTTAAATCGGGGGGCGCGAGAGCAGTACTTC.

V gene TRBV11-2 combines with J gene TRBJ2-7; the match to TRBD2 covers 8 bases. The trim removed 1 base at V and 1 base at J, leaving 9 bases unmatched. From germline, CDR1 is SGHAT and CDR2 FQNNGV. This CDR3 is 17 amino acids long. CDR3 sequence (DNA): TGTGCCAGCAGCTTAGCTCTAGCGGGCAGAAGATCCTACGAGCAGTACTTC. Its translation: CASSLALAGRRSYEQYF.

V gene TRBV6-5 combines with J gene TRBJ1-4, with a weak D call TRBD1 (6 bases). CDR3 length: 14 residues. The V end lost 6 bases, the J end lost 4 bases, and 12 bases lay between the germline ends. Germline assignment: CDR1 MNHEY and CDR2 SVGAGI. The CDR3 region is CASRKGGSNEKLFF. CDR3 nucleotides: TGTGCCAGCAGGAAGGGGGGAAGTAATGAAAAACTGTTTTTT.

The chain employs TRBV11-2 and TRBJ2-7; TRBD2 aligns across 11 bases. The CDR3 totals 14 residues. The V gene end was trimmed by 4 bases and the J gene end by 9 bases; junction bases not matched to a gene: 8. Germline V gene sequence: CDR1 SGHAT, CDR2 FQNNGV. The CDR3 DNA follows: TGTGCCAGCAGCTCATTTAGCGGGAGGGCCGGGCAGTACTTC. Translation: CASSSFSGRAGQYF.

As regards this clone: This sample includes further DNA sequences coding for the same CDR3. The chain recombines TRBV30 with TRBJ1-2; D unresolved. The CDR3 extends over 12 amino acids. Germline CDR1 reads GTSNPN; CDR2 reads SVGIG (reference sequence). V was clipped by 0 bases and J by 4 bases, with 6 bases between them. The DNA for the CDR3 is TGTGCCTGGAGTGTTACATCCTATGGCTACACCTTC. This codes for CAWSVTSYGYTF.

This clone was detected only once. V gene TRBV2 combines with J gene TRBJ2-1, with D perhaps being TRBD1 or TRBD2 (5 bases each). The CDR3 sequence is 14 residues long. Germline V lookup: CDR1 SNHLY, CDR2 FYNNEI. With 7 bases removed from V and 4 bases from J, the gap between germline ends came to 14 bases. The CDR3 coding sequence is TGTGCCAGCACCTGGGACCCCAAATACAATGAGCAGTTCTTC. It specifies CASTWDPKYNEQFF.

In regard to this clone: Other DNA sequences in the sample encode the same CDR3. J is TRBJ2-5 and V is TRBV5-1; no firm D call. The CDR3 length is 14 residues. Germline V gives CDR1 SGHRS, CDR2 YFSETQ. Between the trimmed V and J ends, which lost 1 base and 2 bases, there was a span of 9 bases. The CDR3 nucleotides are TGCGCCAGCAGCTTGCGTTGGAGACAAGAGACCCAGTACTTC. This codes for CASSLRWRQETQYF.

This chain links TRBV6-5 with TRBJ2-1; D possibly corresponds to TRBD2 (6 bases). Trimming removed 10 bases from V and 2 bases from J, with 12 bases in between. Looked up from germline, CDR1 is MNHEY and CDR2 is SVGAGI. The CDR3 is made up of 13 amino acids. The chain's CDR3 is CATWRGPYNEQFF. The CDR3 DNA follows: TGTGCCACTTGGAGGGGTCCCTACAATGAGCAGTTCTTC.

V usage is TRBV10-3 and J usage is TRBJ2-7; tentatively, D is TRBD1 (6 bases). V was pared by 5 bases and J by 4 bases, with 18 bases between. The CDR3 loop spans 15 amino acids. Germline V gene data show CDR1 as ENHRY and CDR2 as SYGVKD. CDR3 nucleotides: TGTGCCATCAGTAAGAATACAGGGTGGGGGTACGAGCAGTACTTC. Its protein is CAISKNTGWGYEQYF.

The chain has TRBV7-2 and TRBJ2-1; 7 nucleotides match TRBD2. This CDR3 is built from 15 residues. The germline V gene encodes CDR1 SGHTA and CDR2 FQGNSA. Trimming took 5 bases from V and 10 from J; bases not matched to a gene: 14. As DNA, the CDR3 is TGTGCCAGCAGCCTCCCTAGCGGCGGCCCGGGGGAGCAGTTCTTC. Protein product: CASSLPSGGPGEQFF.

This rearrangement joins TRBV9 to TRBJ2-1, with D unclear. Germline values: CDR1 SGDLS, CDR2 YYNGEE. This CDR3 spans 17 amino acids. Trimming cost V 0 bases and J 5 bases, with 18 bases left between them. CDR3 in amino acids: CASSVGGNGLIDNEQFF. For the CDR3, the DNA is TGTGCCAGCAGCGTAGGAGGAAATGGGCTTATCGACAATGAGCAGTTCTTC.

In its sample, this clone was seen once. The CDR3 DNA reads as TGTGCCAGCAGCTTAGCGCACCAGGGTAGTTCACCCCTCCACTTT. Translation gives CASSLAHQGSSPLHF. The rearrangement uses TRBV7-8 and TRBJ1-6; D is perhaps TRBD1 (5 bases). The CDR3 totals 15 residues. With 0 bases removed from V and 9 bases from J, the gap between germline ends came to 12 bases. The germline gives CDR1 SGHVS, CDR2 FQNEAQ.